Below, 11 T cell receptor beta chains from the same sample are listed, as sequenced in a study of T cell repertoires in cytomegalovirus infection. TCRdb passed the reads through MiXCR, listing each CDR3 protein once. The sample carries some 400,000 distinct CDR3 sequences, about a third recorded once. The sequencing sample was made of PBMCs. The source is a human donor in good health (CMV status not recorded). Some clones in this sample may be carry-over from other donors' samples.

This chain connects TRBV28 to TRBJ1-1; 7 bases match TRBD1. Germline loops: CDR1 MDHEN, CDR2 SYDVKM. Unmatched junction bases numbered 9, after V lost 5 bases and J lost 3 bases. The CDR3 length is 15 residues. The CDR3 loop reads CASSDRQGVDTEAFF. CDR3 DNA: TGTGCCAGCAGTGACCGACAGGGAGTGGACACTGAAGCTTTCTTT.

About this clonotype: A much larger clone is a single base away; this may be a read error. The CDR3: CSSSLTGTETQYF. DNA for the CDR3: TGTTCCAGCAGTTTAACCGGGACAGAGACCCAGTACTTC. The chain joins TRBV12-3 or TRBV12-4 to TRBJ2-5; D could derive from TRBD1 or TRBD2 (5 bases each). The CDR3 extends over 13 amino acids.

Comment on this clonotype: The junction departs from germline at one end; a sequencing error may be responsible. This chain connects TRBV19 to TRBJ1-1; perhaps TRBD1 as D (6 bases). The CDR3 covers 13 residues. Germline V CDR1 and CDR2: LNHDA, SQIVND (reference sequence). The CDR3 DNA sequence: TGTGCCATTAGTATAGGGGGGGGCACTGAAGCTTTCTTT. This gives the protein CAISIGGGTEAFF.

This clonotype came up many times. J is TRBJ2-3 and V is TRBV6-1; D unclear. V lost 2 bases and J 0 bases, leaving 15 bases between the germline ends. In germline, CDR1 is MNHNS, CDR2 SASEGT. The CDR3 consists of 17 residues. The CDR3 region has the DNA TGTGCCAGCAGTGAAAGGGCCTCTCCTATCAGCACAGATACGCAGTATTTT. Its translation: CASSERASPISTDTQYF.

This clonotype has just a few counts. This chain connects TRBV6-2 or TRBV6-3 to TRBJ1-2; 10 bases line up with TRBD1. Germline CDR1 is MNHEY and CDR2 is SVGEGT. This CDR3 is built from 14 residues. The junction had 6 bases not matched to a gene; V was cut back by 2 bases and J by 9 bases. CDR3 in amino acids: CASSYSGTGDRYTF. DNA of the CDR3: TGTGCCAGCAGTTACAGCGGGACAGGGGACCGCTACACCTTC.

V is TRBV15 and J is TRBJ1-5; no firm D call. The CDR3 is made up of 19 amino acids. V shed 4 bases and J shed 5 bases, with 27 bases lying between them. Germline lookup yields CDR1 LNHNV and CDR2 YYDKDF (reference sequence). CDR3 DNA: TGTGCCACCAGCAATACAGACATCGGGGTGACCGGGGTAGATCAGCCCCAGCATTTT. Its translation is CATSNTDIGVTGVDQPQHF.

This CDR3 is CASSPSRPAGNTEAFF. CDR3 in DNA: TGTGCCAGCAGCCCAAGTCGACCCGCAGGGAACACTGAAGCTTTCTTT. The chain employs TRBV7-2 and TRBJ1-1, with D uncertain. V dropped 5 bases and J dropped 1 base, with 17 bases sitting between them. The CDR3 is 16 amino acids. From germline, CDR1 is SGHTA and CDR2 FQGNSA.

A few counts support this clonotype. J is TRBJ1-5 and V is TRBV20-1; the D is unclear. V shed 2 bases and J shed 4 bases, with 18 bases lying between them. The CDR3 sequence is 16 residues long. Per the germline V gene, CDR1 is DFQATT and CDR2 is SNEGSKA (reference sequence). For the CDR3, the DNA is TGCAGTGCTAGACTTTTAACCCCGGGAGTTAATCAGCCCCAGCATTTT. Translating gives CSARLLTPGVNQPQHF.

This clonotype was seen many times. The genes are TRBV7-2 and TRBJ2-1, with D perhaps TRBD2 (5 bases). The CDR3 loop spans 16 amino acids. Trimming pared 1 base from V and 5 bases from J, leaving 15 bases between. Germline V gives CDR1 SGHTA, CDR2 FQGNSA. This CDR3 is CASSLGLLARDNEQFF. For the CDR3, the DNA is TGTGCCAGCAGCTTAGGGCTGTTAGCGCGGGACAATGAGCAGTTCTTC. Full variable domain (missing parts from reference TRBV7-2 and TRBJ2-1): GAGVSQSPSNKVTEKGKDVELRCDPISGHTALYWYRQSLGQGLEFLIYFQGNSAPDKSGLPSDRFSAERTGGSVSTLTIQRTQQEDSAVYLCASSLGLLARDNEQFFGPGTRLTVL.

This clonotype has at least ten counts. The chain combines TRBV4-3 with TRBJ1-4; the D gene is possibly TRBD1 (5 bases). Germline-derived CDR1 and CDR2 are LGHNA and YSLEER. Trimming removed 0 bases at V and 9 bases at J, with 11 bases between. The CDR3 totals 14 residues. The DNA for the CDR3 is TGCGCCAGCAGCCAAGATCCTGGGGGGAAAAAACTGTTTTTT. Its translation: CASSQDPGGKKLFF.

This clonotype turned up a few times. The genes are TRBV5-4 and TRBJ1-2; D uncertain. The V gene's germline CDR1 is SGHNT and CDR2 YYREEE (reference sequence). There are 16 residues in the CDR3. The V end lost 4 bases, the J end lost 0 bases, and 16 bases lay between the germline ends. CDR3 residues: CASSRLPLNPNYGYTF. The CDR3 nucleotides are TGTGCCAGCAGCCGACTGCCACTTAACCCTAACTATGGCTACACCTTC.